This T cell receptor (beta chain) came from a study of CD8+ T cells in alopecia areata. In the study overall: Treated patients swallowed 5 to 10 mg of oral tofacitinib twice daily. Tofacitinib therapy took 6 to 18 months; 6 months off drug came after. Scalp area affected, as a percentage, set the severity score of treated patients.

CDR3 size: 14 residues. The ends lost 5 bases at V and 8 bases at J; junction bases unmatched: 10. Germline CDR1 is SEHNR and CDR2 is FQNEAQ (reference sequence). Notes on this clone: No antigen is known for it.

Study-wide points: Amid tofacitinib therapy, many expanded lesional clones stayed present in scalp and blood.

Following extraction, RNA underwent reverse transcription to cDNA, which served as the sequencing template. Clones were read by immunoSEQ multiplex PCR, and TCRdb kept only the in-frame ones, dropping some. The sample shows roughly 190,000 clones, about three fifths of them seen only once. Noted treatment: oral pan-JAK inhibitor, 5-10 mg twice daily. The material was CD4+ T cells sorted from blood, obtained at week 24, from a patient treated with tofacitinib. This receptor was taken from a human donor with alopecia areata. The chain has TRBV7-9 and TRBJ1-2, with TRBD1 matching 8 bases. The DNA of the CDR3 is TGTGCCAGCAGCCGCCCGACAGGGGCTGAAGGCTACACCTTC. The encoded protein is CASSRPTGAEGYTF.